A single sample is the source of the 12 T cell receptor beta chains below, sequenced in a study of graft-versus-host responses after intestinal transplantation. Sequenced by immunoSEQ multiplex PCR; TCRdb stores in-frame clones only, minus some. The repertoire holds roughly 69,000 clones, with roughly 90% as singletons. Specimen: bone marrow, collected 700 to 850 days after intestinal transplantation. These receptors originate from a human patient who received an intestinal transplant, so some T cells may come from the graft donor.

The chain joins TRBV5-1 to TRBJ2-3; perhaps TRBD1 as D (7 bases). Germline V gene data show CDR1 as SGHRS and CDR2 as YFSETQ. This CDR3 comprises 18 residues. Trimming took off 1 base at V and 8 bases at J, with 26 bases between the two ends. Here the CDR3 DNA reads TGCGCCAGCAGCTTGACCCGGACAGGAGGGGATCATCGCGGTACGCAGTATTTT. It codes for CASSLTRTGGDHRGTQYF.

This chain uses TRBV6-5 with TRBJ1-2, with TRBD1 matching 7 bases. Germline-derived CDR1 and CDR2 are MNHEY and SVGAGI. CDR3 size: 14 residues. The V and J ends lost 4 bases and 6 bases, in that order; junction bases with no gene match: 8. CDR3 coding DNA: TGTGCCAGCAGTTCGCCGGGACAGTACCATGGCTACACCTTC. Amino acids: CASSSPGQYHGYTF.

V is TRBV2 and J is TRBJ1-3; no firm D call. There are 15 residues in the CDR3. The V end lost 4 bases, the J end lost 2 bases, and 12 bases lay between the germline ends. Germline CDR1 reads SNHLY; CDR2 reads FYNNEI. CDR3 DNA: TGTGCCAGCAGTGGTTCCAGAGCGGCTGGAAACACCATATATTTT. Protein: CASSGSRAAGNTIYF. The full variable domain, in which reference TRBV2 and TRBJ1-3 provide the parts outside the CDR3, is EPEVTQTPSHQVTQMGQEVILRCVPISNHLYFYWYRQILGQKVEFLVSFYNNEISEKSEIFDDQFSVERPDGSNFTLKIRSTKLEDSAMYFCASSGSRAAGNTIYFGEGSWLTVV.

The chain joins TRBV5-6 to TRBJ1-3; D might be TRBD1 (6 bases). The CDR3 runs to 14 residues. In germline, CDR1 is SGHDT, CDR2 YYEEEE. V shed 4 bases and J shed 2 bases, with 10 bases lying between them. The CDR3 coding sequence is TGTGCCAGCAGCCTTGGGGGCCCTGGAAACACCATATATTTT. This sequence encodes CASSLGGPGNTIYF.

The chain employs TRBV5-6 and TRBJ2-5, with D uncertain. The V and J ends lost 3 bases and 5 bases respectively, with 17 bases between them. Germline loops: CDR1 SGHDT, CDR2 YYEEEE. The CDR3 sequence is 15 residues long. CDR3 coding DNA: TGTGCCAGCAGCTCAGAGGACCCTAGGTCGGAGACCCAGTACTTC. This gives the protein CASSSEDPRSETQYF.

The genes are TRBV28 and TRBJ1-1; TRBD1 is a possible D gene (5 bases). The CDR3 is 14 residues long. The V end lost 3 bases, the J end lost 0 bases, and 8 bases lay between the germline ends. Germline V lookup: CDR1 MDHEN, CDR2 SYDVKM. The CDR3 sequence is CASSLGELNTEAFF. The CDR3 bases are TGTGCCAGCAGTTTGGGGGAACTGAACACTGAAGCTTTCTTT. The complete variable domain, with remaining parts taken from reference TRBV28 and TRBJ1-1, reads DVKVTQSSRYLVKRTGEKVFLECVQDMDHENMFWYRQDPGLGLRLIYFSYDVKMKEKGDIPEGYSVSREKKERFSLILESASTNQTSMYLCASSLGELNTEAFFGQGTRLTVV.

The CDR3 reads CASSLWGADDGYTF. The CDR3 DNA sequence: TGTGCCAGCAGCTTATGGGGCGCTGACGACGGCTACACCTTC. This rearrangement joins TRBV11-2 to TRBJ1-2; D is possibly TRBD1 (5 bases). The CDR3 totals 14 residues. V lost 2 bases and J 8 bases, leaving 15 bases between the germline ends. Germline-derived CDR1 and CDR2 are SGHAT and FQNNGV.

The V gene is TRBV9, the J gene TRBJ2-1; 10 bases are a match to TRBD2. Germline V gene sequence: CDR1 SGDLS, CDR2 YYNGEE. The CDR3 sequence is 16 residues long. J was trimmed by 8 bases and V by 0 bases; bases with no gene match: 8. Here the CDR3 DNA reads TGTGCCAGCAGCGTAGCTGGTCTAGCGGGAGCATATGAGCAGTTCTTC. Encoded protein: CASSVAGLAGAYEQFF.

The chain couples TRBV4-1 to TRBJ1-2; 9 nucleotides match TRBD1. There are 15 residues in the CDR3. With V trimmed by 3 bases and J by 6 bases, 8 bases remained unmatched. From germline, CDR1 is MGHRA and CDR2 YSYEKL. The CDR3 protein is CASSHPTGGHNGYTF. In nucleotides, the CDR3 is TGCGCCAGCAGCCACCCGACAGGGGGTCACAATGGCTACACCTTC.

The genes are TRBV9 and TRBJ2-2, with D maybe TRBD1 (5 bases). The V end lost 0 bases, the J end lost 6 bases, and 6 bases lay between the germline ends. CDR1 and CDR2 (germline): SGDLS, YYNGEE. The CDR3 totals 13 residues. The CDR3 region is CASSVAGPGELFF. CDR3 in DNA: TGTGCCAGCAGCGTAGCAGGGCCCGGGGAGCTGTTTTTT. The full variable domain, its missing parts supplied by reference TRBV9 and TRBJ2-2, is DSGVTQTPKHLITATGQRVTLRCSPRSGDLSVYWYQQSLDQGLQFLIQYYNGEERAKGNILERFSAQQFPDLHSELNLSSLELGDSALYFCASSVAGPGELFFGEGSRLTVL.

The chain uses TRBV5-1 and TRBJ2-3; D remains unclear. Deletions cut 4 bases from V and 2 bases from J, with 5 bases between. Germline assignment: CDR1 SGHRS and CDR2 YFSETQ. This CDR3 comprises 12 residues. The CDR3 nucleotides are TGCGCCAGCAGCCCAACCACAGATACGCAGTATTTT. Encoded protein: CASSPTTDTQYF.

The rearrangement links TRBV5-1 to TRBJ2-6; a possible D gene is TRBD1 (5 bases). Germline V gives CDR1 SGHRS, CDR2 YFSETQ. The length of the CDR3 is 16 residues. Between the trimmed V and J ends, which lost 0 bases and 2 bases, there was a span of 9 bases. The CDR3 spells CASSLGQYPGANVLTF. Here the CDR3 DNA reads TGCGCCAGCAGCTTGGGACAGTACCCTGGGGCCAACGTCCTGACTTTC.